These 28 T cell receptor beta chains were all obtained from the same sample, sequenced in a study of blood T cell repertoires in COVID-19. Clones were sequenced by immunoSEQ multiplex PCR, and TCRdb holds only the in-frame ones, with some missing. Altogether over 300,000 clones are present, around 88% being singletons, with the ten largest covering about 1.2%. The sample was peripheral blood. The receptors originated from a woman in her forties or fifties with acute or convalescent COVID-19.

The V and J genes are TRBV5-1 and TRBJ2-1; 7 bases match TRBD1. CDR1 is SGHRS, CDR2 YFSETQ, per germline. Trimming removed 4 bases from V and 2 bases from J; junction bases left unmatched: 6. The CDR3 is 15 amino acids. In nucleotides, the CDR3 is TGCGCCAGCAGCCGGACGGGACAGACCTACAATGAGCAGTTCTTC. It is translated as CASSRTGQTYNEQFF.

The chain uses TRBV5-4 and TRBJ2-2; the match to TRBD2 covers 8 bases. Germline CDR1 SGHNT, CDR2 YYREEE (reference sequence). The V and J ends lost 4 bases and 6 bases, in that order; junction bases with no gene match: 8. CDR3 size: 15 residues. The chain's CDR3 is CASSPGLGVPGELFF. Here the CDR3 DNA reads TGTGCCAGCAGCCCGGGACTAGGTGTACCCGGGGAGCTGTTTTTT.

V is TRBV25-1 and J is TRBJ1-1; weak D call: TRBD1 (5 bases). The CDR3 loop spans 15 amino acids. Germline CDR1 and CDR2: MGHDK and SYGVNS. V was pared by 3 bases and J by 5 bases, with 16 bases between. The CDR3 nucleotides are TGTGCCAGCAGTGATTCGTCCCTGACAGTTACTGAAGCTTTCTTT. Protein sequence: CASSDSSLTVTEAFF.

J is TRBJ1-1 and V is TRBV25-1, with D perhaps TRBD1 (6 bases). CDR1 and CDR2 from the germline V gene are MGHDK and SYGVNS. CDR3 length: 14 residues. V was clipped by 5 bases and J by 2 bases, with 12 bases between them. The CDR3 bases are TGTGCCAGCAGTAGGGGACAACAAAACACTGAAGCTTTCTTT. This encodes CASSRGQQNTEAFF. Full variable domain (missing parts from reference TRBV25-1 and TRBJ1-1): EADIYQTPRYLVIGTGKKITLECSQTMGHDKMYWYQQDPGMELHLIHYSYGVNSTEKGDLSSESTVSRIRTEHFPLTLESARPSHTSQYLCASSRGQQNTEAFFGQGTRLTVV.

This sequence joins TRBV11-2 and TRBJ2-3, with D tentatively TRBD1 (5 bases). Trimming shortened V by 6 bases and J by 1 base, and 11 bases separated the two germline ends. Germline values: CDR1 SGHAT, CDR2 FQNNGV. This CDR3 contains 14 residues. The CDR3 DNA sequence: TGTGCCAGCAGTATAGTGGGGCGCACAGATACGCAGTATTTT. Its translation: CASSIVGRTDTQYF.

This chain uses TRBV10-2 with TRBJ1-1; D is unresolved. Germline V gene sequence: CDR1 WSHSY, CDR2 SAAADI. The V end was cut by 0 bases, the J end by 8 bases, with 13 bases between. The CDR3 spans 14 residues. CDR3: CASSESLAGSEAFF. CDR3 nucleotides: TGCGCCAGCAGTGAGTCGTTGGCAGGCTCCGAAGCTTTCTTT.

The J gene is TRBJ2-3, the V gene TRBV6-5, with D unresolved. Trimming stripped 0 bases from V and 3 bases from J, with 13 bases between. This CDR3 is 16 amino acids long. Germline V lookup: CDR1 MNHEY, CDR2 SVGAGI. The DNA for the CDR3 is TGTGCCAGCAGTTACTCGAATACGTTAGCAACAGATACGCAGTATTTT. As protein: CASSYSNTLATDTQYF.

The V and J genes are TRBV18 and TRBJ1-3; 8 nucleotides line up with TRBD1. With V trimmed by 6 bases and J by 3 bases, 4 bases remained unmatched. CDR1 and CDR2 (germline): KGHSH, LQKENI. The CDR3 extends over 14 amino acids. The CDR3 loop is CASSPTGGGNTIYF. For the CDR3, the DNA is TGTGCCAGCTCGCCAACAGGGGGTGGAAACACCATATATTTT.

The V and J genes are TRBV20-1 and TRBJ2-3, with 8 bases aligning to TRBD2. The CDR3 loop spans 15 amino acids. With 3 bases clipped from V and 5 bases from J, the junction kept 10 bases outside the gene matches. The germline CDR1 and CDR2 sequences are DFQATT and SNEGSKA (reference sequence). CDR3 in amino acids: CSASSSGSRIDTQYF. CDR3 coding DNA: TGCAGTGCTAGTTCAAGCGGGAGTAGAATAGATACGCAGTATTTT.

Here the CDR3 DNA reads TGTGCCAGCAGCGTAGTTGCGGGGGGGCCTCCCAATGAGCAGTTCTTC. Its translation: CASSVVAGGPPNEQFF. The chain combines TRBV9 with TRBJ2-1; 9 bases match TRBD2. The CDR3 contains 16 residues. Germline assignment: CDR1 SGDLS and CDR2 YYNGEE. After removal of 0 bases from V and 6 bases from J, the junction contained 7 bases not matched to a gene.

CDR3: CASSEAEGQITDTQYF. The DNA for the CDR3 is TGTGCCAGCAGTGAAGCAGAGGGACAGATCACAGATACGCAGTATTTT. This sequence joins TRBV6-1 and TRBJ2-3; TRBD1 aligns across 7 bases. Germline CDR1 and CDR2: MNHNS and SASEGT. V trimming: 0 bases; J trimming: 2 bases; junction bases outside the gene matches: 5. This CDR3 comprises 16 residues.

The chain recombines TRBV3-1 (or the pseudogene TRBV3-2) with TRBJ2-1; TRBD2 agrees at 10 bases. The CDR3 runs 18 residues. V was pared by 6 bases and J by 3 bases, with 14 bases of the junction left unmatched. The germline CDR1 and CDR2 sequences are LGHDT and YNNKEL (reference sequence). The CDR3 spells CASRPLGSGGINYNEQFF. The DNA for the CDR3 is TGTGCCAGCAGACCCTTAGGTAGCGGGGGGATTAACTACAATGAGCAGTTCTTC.

The gene calls are TRBV7-2 and TRBJ2-2, with 7 bases aligning to TRBD2. Germline loops: CDR1 SGHTA, CDR2 FQGNSA. The V segment lost 11 bases and the J segment 4 bases; nucleotides outside the gene matches: 19. The CDR3 is 17 residues long. DNA of the CDR3: TGTGCCGAGGGAGGGGCGGGCCTGAGAACGAGCACCGGGGAGCTGTTTTTT. The encoded protein is CAEGGAGLRTSTGELFF.

The rearrangement joins TRBV9 to TRBJ1-2; 7 nucleotides agree with TRBD1. The CDR3 is 14 amino acids. Germline CDR1 SGDLS, CDR2 YYNGEE. V was clipped by 4 bases and J by 0 bases; unmatched bases: 3. In nucleotides, the CDR3 is TGTGCCAGCAGCCCCGGGACAGCTAACTATGGCTACACCTTC. Residues: CASSPGTANYGYTF.

The J gene is TRBJ1-2, the V gene TRBV29-1, with 12 bases fitting TRBD1. Germline trimming cut 6 bases from V and 8 bases from J; bases unmatched to any gene: 10. The CDR3 contains 14 residues. Looked up from germline, CDR1 is SQVTM and CDR2 is ANQGSEA. CDR3 amino acids: CSVAGTGGAGGYTF. The CDR3 nucleotides are TGCAGCGTGGCCGGGACAGGGGGCGCGGGAGGCTACACCTTC.

This rearrangement joins TRBV6-5 to TRBJ2-7; 8 bases are shared with TRBD2. The germline V gene encodes CDR1 MNHEY and CDR2 SVGAGI. With V trimmed by 2 bases and J by 4 bases, 4 bases remained unmatched. CDR3 length: 14 amino acids. For the CDR3, the DNA is TGTGCCAGCAGTTACCTCAGCGGGAGTTACGAGCAGTACTTC. Its translation: CASSYLSGSYEQYF.

The rearrangement joins TRBV3-1 (or the pseudogene TRBV3-2) to TRBJ1-3; D ambiguous. The V and J ends lost 0 bases and 0 bases respectively, with 3 bases between them. Germline CDR1 and CDR2: LGHDT and YNNKEL (reference sequence). The CDR3 totals 14 residues. The CDR3 DNA reads as TGTGCCAGCAGCCAAGACTTCTCTGGAAACACCATATATTTT. As protein: CASSQDFSGNTIYF.

This chain uses TRBV3-1 (or the pseudogene TRBV3-2) with TRBJ1-1; D not resolved. In germline, CDR1 is LGHDT, CDR2 YNNKEL (reference sequence). Trimming removed 5 bases at V and 0 bases at J, with 7 bases between. The CDR3 length is 13 residues. CDR3 amino acids: CASSGVVNTEAFF. In DNA form, the CDR3 reads TGTGCCAGCAGCGGAGTAGTGAACACTGAAGCTTTCTTT.

J is TRBJ1-1 and V is TRBV6-1; the D is unclear. Trimming pared 1 base from V and 0 bases from J, leaving 6 bases between. The length of the CDR3 is 14 residues. Germline values: CDR1 MNHNS, CDR2 SASEGT. The CDR3 sequence is CASSEDSLNTEAFF. DNA for the CDR3: TGTGCCAGCAGTGAAGACAGCTTGAACACTGAAGCTTTCTTT.

CDR3 protein: CASSLLGTGDTEAFF. For the CDR3, the DNA is TGTGCCAGCAGCTTGTTGGGGACAGGGGACACTGAAGCTTTCTTT. The chain links TRBV5-6 to TRBJ1-1; 10 bases line up with TRBD1. CDR3 length equals 15 residues. The germline V gene has CDR1 SGHDT and CDR2 YYEEEE. With 1 base clipped from V and 3 bases from J, the junction kept 3 bases outside the gene matches.

This sequence joins TRBV19 and TRBJ1-1; D remains unclear. V was trimmed by 10 bases and J by 1 base, leaving 16 bases between them. There are 14 residues in the CDR3. Germline V gene sequence: CDR1 LNHDA, CDR2 SQIVND (reference sequence). As DNA, the CDR3 is TGTGCCACCACTACCGGGGTGACGAACACTGAAGCTTTCTTT. This translates into CATTTGVTNTEAFF. The whole variable domain, filled in from reference TRBV19 and TRBJ1-1, reads DGGITQSPKYLFRKEGQNVTLSCEQNLNHDAMYWYRQDPGQGLRLIYYSQIVNDFQKGDIAEGYSVSREKKESFPLTVTSAQKNPTAFYLCATTTGVTNTEAFFGQGTRLTVV.

The chain carries TRBV2 and TRBJ1-2; a possible D gene is TRBD1 (5 bases). V lost 6 bases and J lost 8, with 22 bases in between. Germline V gene sequence: CDR1 SNHLY, CDR2 FYNNEI. This CDR3 contains 15 residues. CDR3 DNA sequence: TGTGCCAGCAGCGCCTTGGGACTCTCCTTTTTCGGCTACACCTTC. Protein sequence: CASSALGLSFFGYTF.

The chain has TRBV3-1 (or the pseudogene TRBV3-2) and TRBJ1-4; D gene uncertain. Germline V gene data show CDR1 as LGHDT and CDR2 as YNNKEL (reference sequence). Trimming cost V 3 bases and J 14 bases, with 13 bases left between them. The CDR3 loop spans 12 amino acids. The CDR3 sequence: CASSQHVGGLFF. CDR3 nucleotide sequence: TGTGCCAGCAGCCAGCACGTAGGAGGGCTGTTTTTT.

This clone appeared a few times. The rearrangement links TRBV11-2 to TRBJ1-5; the match to TRBD1 covers 7 bases. The CDR3 sequence is 15 residues long. Per the germline V gene, CDR1 is SGHAT and CDR2 is FQNNGV. Trimming took 6 bases from V and 6 from J; bases not matched to a gene: 11. CDR3 residues: CASSPASGQSQPQHF. CDR3 DNA: TGTGCCAGCAGTCCCGCTTCGGGACAGAGTCAGCCCCAGCATTTT. Drawing the rest from reference TRBV11-2 and TRBJ1-5, the complete variable domain is EAGVAQSPRYKIIEKRQSVAFWCNPISGHATLYWYQQILGQGPKLLIQFQNNGVVDDSQLPKDRFSAERLKGVDSTLKIQPAKLEDSAVYLCASSPASGQSQPQHFGDGTRLSIL.

The chain joins TRBV7-3 to TRBJ2-1; TRBD2 matches 7 bases. The CDR3 runs to 14 residues. The germline CDR1 and CDR2 sequences are SGHTA and FQGTGA. The J segment lost 8 bases and the V segment lost 5 bases, leaving 9 bases of the junction unmatched. CDR3 sequence reads: CASSPGLSGDEQFF. The CDR3 nucleotides read TGTGCCAGCAGCCCGGGACTATCTGGGGATGAGCAGTTCTTC.

This clone was seen a few times. The gene calls are TRBV11-2 and TRBJ2-2; 11 bases map to TRBD1. The V gene's germline CDR1 is SGHAT and CDR2 FQNNGV. The CDR3 has 17 residues. V shed 5 bases and J 0 bases; nucleotides not matched to a gene: 5. CDR3 residues: CASSTRDRGANTGELFF. In DNA, the CDR3 is TGTGCCAGCAGCACCCGGGACAGGGGGGCGAACACCGGGGAGCTGTTTTTT.

This clone was counted between two and nine times. J is TRBJ1-5 and V is TRBV28; TRBD1 matches at 7 bases. Losses at the gene ends were 7 bases for V and 1 base for J; bases not matched to a gene: 7. This CDR3 is built from 15 residues. CDR1 is MDHEN, CDR2 SYDVKM, per germline. The CDR3 loop reads CASKKGGVSNQPQHF. The CDR3 nucleotides are TGTGCCAGCAAAAAAGGGGGCGTGAGCAATCAGCCCCAGCATTTT. The complete variable domain, with remaining parts taken from reference TRBV28 and TRBJ1-5, reads DVKVTQSSRYLVKRTGEKVFLECVQDMDHENMFWYRQDPGLGLRLIYFSYDVKMKEKGDIPEGYSVSREKKERFSLILESASTNQTSMYLCASKKGGVSNQPQHFGDGTRLSIL.

The rearrangement links TRBV3-1 (or the pseudogene TRBV3-2) to TRBJ2-7; 7 bases line up with TRBD2. Looked up from germline, CDR1 is LGHDT and CDR2 is YNNKEL (reference sequence). This CDR3 contains 15 residues. The V segment lost 3 bases and the J segment 2 bases; nucleotides outside the gene matches: 7. The CDR3 DNA reads as TGTGCCAGCAGCCAGACTGCGGGAGTCCCCTACGAGCAGTACTTC. Translated, it gives CASSQTAGVPYEQYF.